This TCR beta chain was retrieved from a study of CD8 T cells in ankylosing spondylitis. For TCR beta, libraries came from quantitative 5'-RACE with molecular barcodes. From the 5' RACE reads, TCRdb called clonotypes with MiXCR, one entry per CDR3 protein. The sample lists over 600,000 distinct CDR3 sequences; 15% to 20% were seen once. A few counts support this clonotype. Its target is not known. Broader study findings: Significant enrichment of disease-linked clones was reported in matched ankylosing spondylitis synovial fluid. A CD8+ phenotype characterized the disease-linked clones, which were relatively rare in peripheral blood. Blood of patients with ankylosing spondylitis appeared to be characterized by a TCR beta motif of several highly homologous variants. Earlier studies detected some motif variants in reactive arthritis synovial fluid and blood.

CDR3 length: 15 amino acids. CDR1 is MNHEY and CDR2 is SVGAGI in the germline V gene. V lost 1 base, J lost 2 bases, and 2 bases stayed unmatched. The clonotype was recovered from a male donor with ankylosing spondylitis. The sample comprised blood, either unsorted or a sorted T cell fraction (not recorded which). The chain uses TRBV6-5 and TRBJ2-5; 9 nucleotides match TRBD2. The CDR3 coding sequence is TGTGCCAGCAGTTACTGGGCGGGGGGGCAAGAGACCCAGTACTTC. Its protein is CASSYWAGGQETQYF.